The source of this T cell receptor beta chain is a study of CD8+ T cells in alopecia areata (dated by TCRdb to the late 2010s). Regarding the study in general: Treated patients were enrolled in an open-label pilot trial of oral tofacitinib at 5 to 10 mg twice daily for moderate-to-severe alopecia areata. Tofacitinib was administered for 6 to 18 months, and 6 months of follow-up off drug were then conducted to assess delayed response and recurrence. For the treated patients, the SALT score, which quantifies what percentage of scalp surface area is affected, served as the measure of disease severity. High-throughput TCRbeta sequencing was used to examine T cell clonal expansion in alopecia areata in both the C3H/HeJ mouse model and human patients. Scalp tissue and sorted CD4+ and CD8+ peripheral blood T cells from patchy and totalis/universalis alopecia areata patients and from healthy controls were covered by human TCRbeta sequencing. Tofacitinib-treated patients had biopsies at baseline and at 4 and 24 weeks of treatment, with a later scalp biopsy in several patients. Scalp clonality was compared across normal scalp (n=4), patchy alopecia areata scalp (n=8), and alopecia totalis/universalis scalp (n=8). RNA came from the PAXgene miRNA kit for fixed scalp, the miRNeasy kit for PBMCs, and the RNeasy kit for mouse skin. TCRbeta CDR3 regions were amplified by immunoSEQ multiplex PCR with 35 Vbeta forward and 13 Jbeta reverse primers.

This clone was picked up one time. Its recognized antigen is unknown. No quality values exist for individual bases; no much larger clone is one base distant. Broad study findings and their caveats: During tofacitinib treatment, many expanded lesional clones stuck around in both scalp and blood, and this persistence may partly explain why relapse happens after treatment is stopped. Compared with mice, TCR sequences shared between patients were less clear, possibly partly because of HLA diversity across the patient population. Tofacitinib significantly decreased scalp clonality and the number of expanded CD8+ clones among the top 100 scalp clones. Because the treated cohort was small and had only one nonresponder, larger studies are needed to examine links between baseline CD8+ expansion and response. Unlike mouse skin, where gammadelta T cells dominate, normal human skin contains resident alphabeta T cells that get sequenced too, which complicates analysis of the scalp TCR repertoire. Higher clonality and more expanded CD8+ clones were observed in lesional scalp than in normal scalp, particularly in alopecia totalis/universalis, a finding suggestive of antigenic drive.

Libraries were constructed by the immunoSEQ multiplex PCR assay. To provide template for TCR sequencing, every sample had RNA extracted and reverse transcribed into cDNA. SuperScript III was used to make first-strand cDNA, primed with a 2:1 mix of oligo-dT and random hexamers. Amplification bias was assessed with a synthetic immune receptor repertoire, and residual bias was removed computationally. In the authors' own workflow: After raw reads were preprocessed to remove errors, the CDR3 was defined following IMGT conventions as running from the conserved cysteine to phenylalanine. Clonality was computed as 1 minus the Shannon entropy, with the entropy normalized by log2 of the number of productive unique TCRs. Scalp TCRbeta sequences were cross-referenced with sorted blood CD4 and CD8 repertoires so that the CD4 or CD8 identity of scalp clones could be inferred. The source is immuneACCESS, and TCRdb retained only in-frame sequences with V and J called. Part of the clones is not carried over; for the studies checked, unresolved V genes explain less than half of this, and the remainder is unexplained. That table gives V, J and clone size, and the DNA gave D and trimming. This sample has 150,000 to 200,000 clones in its table, and around three fifths of those were observed once. About 14% of the sample goes to the ten largest clones.

The sample's time point label, in plain terms: less than 25 weeks on oral tofacitinib. The meaning of the sample's treatment or condition label: oral pan-JAK inhibitor, 5-10 mg twice daily. Lesional scalp punch biopsies and peripheral blood were collected from alopecia areata patients. After PBMCs were isolated by density centrifugation and stained for CD3, CD4 and CD8, a FACSAria was used to sort CD4+ and CD8+ T cells. Relative to germline, V is 7 bases shorter and J is 4 bases shorter, with 17 bases between their ends. CDR1 MNHNY and CDR2 SVGAGI were looked up in the germline V gene (reference sequence). From the cysteine through the phenylalanine, the CDR3 covers 15 amino acids. The read is trimmed to its CDR3 DNA, 45 bases read in frame from base 1.

The V and J segments used are TRBV6-6 and TRBJ1-5; no D gene is confidently identified. The material was CD4+ T cells sorted from blood, obtained at week 24, from a patient treated with tofacitinib. The sequence was obtained from a human donor with alopecia areata. The CDR3 amino acid sequence is: CASTLTDNRNQPQHF. The nucleotide sequence is given as TGTGCCAGCACCCTAACTGACAATCGGAATCAGCCCCAGCATTTT.